This passage covers 9 T cell receptor beta chains from one sample sequenced in a study of blood T cells in healthy people across ages. A sample-barcoded 5' primer and a J-beta primer mix were used in a second PCR of roughly 7 to 11 cycles. MiXCR, applied by TCRdb to the 5' RACE reads, yields one record per CDR3 protein. Among about 750,000 distinct CDR3 sequences, about 55% were seen once, and the ten largest hold about 38%. Sequenced material: blood. These receptors all stem from a man older than 75 in good health.

The V gene is TRBV28, the J gene TRBJ2-1; D is ambiguous. The CDR3 has 14 residues. The germline CDR1 and CDR2 sequences are MDHEN and SYDVKM. V was pared by 4 bases and J by 6 bases, with 13 bases between. CDR3 nucleotides: TGTGCCAGCAGTTCCCCTTCTGGGCTCAATGAGCAGTTCTTC. Translating gives CASSSPSGLNEQFF.

This clonotype was detected a few times. This chain links TRBV27 with TRBJ2-1; the D gene is possibly TRBD2 (6 bases). In germline, CDR1 is MNHEY, CDR2 SMNVEV (reference sequence). V lost 5 bases and J lost 8, with 16 bases in between. The length of the CDR3 is 14 residues. CDR3 in amino acids: CASSLRLGSDEQFF. CDR3 nucleotides: TGTGCCAGCAGTCTCCGACTAGGATCAGATGAGCAGTTCTTC.

V gene TRBV18 combines with J gene TRBJ2-4; perhaps TRBD1 as D (5 bases). The CDR3 contains 14 residues. The germline gives CDR1 KGHSH, CDR2 LQKENI. V was cut by 5 bases and J by 8 bases, with 16 bases left in between. The chain's CDR3 is CASSSRVSIDIQYF. Here the CDR3 DNA reads TGTGCCAGCTCATCCAGGGTATCGATTGACATTCAGTACTTC.

The rearrangement uses TRBV18 and TRBJ2-1, with 7 bases aligning to TRBD1. The CDR3 extends over 16 amino acids. J lost 1 base, V lost 2 bases, and 5 bases had no gene match. Germline CDR1 KGHSH, CDR2 LQKENI. The CDR3 protein is CASSPIDRVSYNEQFF. The CDR3 DNA reads as TGTGCCAGCTCACCAATCGACAGGGTGTCCTACAATGAGCAGTTCTTC.

The chain uses TRBV7-2 and TRBJ2-1; 8 positions agree with TRBD2. CDR3 length: 14 amino acids. Trimming removed 4 bases from V and 5 bases from J; junction bases left unmatched: 4. Germline CDR1 reads SGHTA; CDR2 reads FQGNSA. Written as DNA, the CDR3 is TGTGCCAGCAGCTCGACTAGCGCCCACAATGAGCAGTTCTTC. Its translation is CASSSTSAHNEQFF.

This chain connects TRBV3-1 to TRBJ2-7, with D unresolved. CDR3 length equals 18 residues. CDR1 is LGHDT, CDR2 YNNKEL, per germline (reference sequence). V was cut by 0 bases and J by 4 bases, with 22 bases left in between. CDR3 nucleotide sequence: TGTGCCAGCAGCCAAGATCTTGAAGTCGGCTCGGGTCAATACGAGCAGTACTTC. The encoded protein is CASSQDLEVGSGQYEQYF.

The chain has TRBV20-1 and TRBJ1-5; tentative D call: TRBD1 (5 bases). Germline V gene data show CDR1 as DFQATT and CDR2 as SNEGSKA (reference sequence). Trimming left V 6 bases short and J 0 bases short, with 9 bases between. The CDR3 has 13 amino acids. The CDR3 loop reads CSASRASNQPQHF. The DNA of the CDR3 is TGCAGTGCGTCCAGGGCTAGCAATCAGCCCCAGCATTTT.

The V and J genes are TRBV28 and TRBJ2-7; 8 bases are a match to TRBD1. Trimming cost V 5 bases and J 3 bases; bases outside gene matches: 6. From germline, CDR1 is MDHEN and CDR2 SYDVKM. CDR3 size: 14 residues. The CDR3 is CASSQGQGVYEQYF. The CDR3 DNA follows: TGTGCCAGCAGTCAAGGACAGGGAGTCTACGAGCAGTACTTC.

The CDR3 is CASSQDLPGGAGALTEAFF. CDR3 nucleotides: TGTGCCAGCAGCCAAGATCTACCAGGGGGCGCGGGGGCTCTCACTGAAGCTTTCTTT. This rearrangement joins TRBV3-1 to TRBJ1-1, with 8 bases matching TRBD1. Trimming cost V 0 bases and J 4 bases; bases outside gene matches: 16. In germline, CDR1 is LGHDT, CDR2 YNNKEL (reference sequence). This CDR3 has 19 residues.